This T cell receptor beta chain is drawn from a study of Graves' ophthalmopathy and Graves' hyperthyroidism (dated 2018 in TCRdb). In terms of the full investigation: Peripheral blood was collected at initial diagnosis, before any treatment. TCR beta repertoire signatures were used to distinguish Graves' ophthalmopathy from Graves' hyperthyroidism and to predict progression to ophthalmopathy. In total, approximately 140 blood samples were TCR-sequenced: fewer than 50 ophthalmopathy, approximately 80 hyperthyroidism and 17 hyperthyroidism-to-ophthalmopathy patients. To explore V-J signatures distinguishing ophthalmopathy from hyperthyroidism, a discovery set of 100 patients (roughly 44 ophthalmopathy, 57 stable hyperthyroidism) was enrolled. An independent validation cohort comprised 18 hyperthyroidism patients and 15 to 17 patients who later progressed from hyperthyroidism to ophthalmopathy. In a handful of hyperthyroidism patients, the T-cell repertoires found in thyroid tissue were compared with those found in blood. Once sampling was done, hyperthyroidism patients were given methimazole at a starting dose of 30 mg daily, while ophthalmopathy patients were given high-dose intravenous methylprednisolone. The roughly 94 discovery patients were randomly divided into training and test sets at a 7:3 ratio.

This clonotype was observed at least ten times. Its antigen is not yet known. No much larger clone exists at a distance of one base, and base qualities are not known. For repertoire sequencing, the TCR beta CDR3 regions were amplified from RNA transcripts. HTBI primers and the Qiagen OneStep RT-PCR kit were used in a first-round RT-PCR, which was followed by a second-round multiplex PCR, size selection and purification. The libraries underwent paired-end sequencing with 100 bp reads on an Illumina HiSeq2000. The original methods were these. Reads were processed with SOAPnuke, discarding reads with adapters, uncalled bases, mean Phred below 15, or no exact constant-primer or identifier match. COPE v1.2.5 was used to merge the high-quality paired reads. Unique nucleotide sequences were defined as clonotypes and aligned to IMGT TRB V, D and J references using MiTCR v1.1. Only V-J combinations with frequency above 0.0001 were analysed, covering more than 99% of repertoires. A TCR clonal expansion and chaos score per V-J combination was defined as the ratio of F50 clonal expansion to chaos observed in the TCRdist matrix. Welch's t-statistics and random forest were used to narrow the features down to about a dozen V-J combinations, which were then fed into a naive Bayes classifier. The similarity between thyroid and blood repertoires was quantified using the Morisita-Horn index. TCRdb took the public reads, trimmed them with fastp at Q25, ran MiXCR for clone calling and kept in-frame beta chains. Every entry covers one CDR3 protein and lists the most common genes and DNA from its rows. The V and J calls here are based on TCRdb, not the publication. Across this sample there are fewer than 650,000 distinct CDR3 sequences, with 22% seen only once. Of the sample, approximately 6.5% falls within the top ten clones.

Stable hyperthyroidism was defined as no progression to ophthalmopathy within 18 months of follow-up. Hyperthyroidism patients were newly diagnosed, with disease duration under 2 months, and aged 18 to 65 years. Patients with other autoimmune diseases, uncontrolled infections, pregnancy or lactation were excluded from the study. Diagnosis was based on clinical symptoms, serum thyroxine, TRAb, thyroid ultrasound and orbital computed tomography. Using Ficoll-Paque density gradient centrifugation, PBMCs were isolated from 10 ml of fresh peripheral blood. Total RNA was extracted with Trizol reagent and quality-checked on an Agilent 2100 Bioanalyzer. General conclusions and limits of the study: In cross-validation, the 13-signature model distinguished ophthalmopathy from stable hyperthyroidism with 85% to 90% sensitivity and around 81% specificity, and in the test set the corresponding values were about 80% and 75%. Sample size was not predetermined statistically, and investigators were not blinded to group allocation. Among expanded thyroid clonotypes with frequency above 0.001, most also showed up in blood, which suggests that blood repertoires may reflect the thyroid immune response. In validation, the model predicted ophthalmopathy progression with 70.59% sensitivity and 72.22% specificity; 12 predicted patients were CT-confirmed with GO in a median of about 7.1 months.

This TCR derives from a woman between 18 and 29 years old with stable Graves' hyperthyroidism. Some clones in this sample may be carry-over from other donors' samples. Donor details come from another sample of the same person, matched by shared clones. Sequenced: peripheral blood.

The CDR3 region has the sequence CASSSGLAEYEQYF. DNA sequence: TGTGCCAGCAGCTCAGGACTAGCGGAATACGAGCAGTACTTC. The rearranged segments are TRBV28 and TRBJ2-7; 10 nucleotides in the junction match TRBD2. The CDR3 covers 14 residues, taking in both the cysteine and the phenylalanine. Kept here is only the CDR3 DNA, which spans 42 bases and is read in frame from base 1. Trimmed from V: 6 bases; trimmed from J: 4 bases; junction bases lacking a gene match: 6. Reading the germline V gene gives CDR1 MDHEN and CDR2 SYDVKM.